Here is one T cell receptor (beta chain) with its context. The target antigen is unknown. The sample originates from a study of vaccination effects on CD4 cells after COVID-19. Trimming pared 4 bases from V and 0 bases from J, leaving 13 bases between. CDR3 length equals 16 residues. Per germline, CDR1 WNHNN and CDR2 SYGVQD (reference sequence). Scientists isolated CD4+ T cells after a roughly 9-day culture period ended. Sequencing was performed with immunoSEQ multiplex PCR; in TCRdb, only in-frame clones are kept and a portion is missing. The sample includes fewer than 75,000 clones, approximately 71% of them seen just once.

The chain links TRBV10-1 to TRBJ2-1; D ambiguous. Sequenced material: CD4+ T cells from PBMCs cultured without peptide, taken before COVID-19 vaccination. This sequence was found in a human donor who received a COVID-19 vaccine. CDR3 DNA: TGCGCCAGCAGTGGACTTAAGGCCGGCTCCTACAATGAGCAGTTCTTC. Translated: CASSGLKAGSYNEQFF.